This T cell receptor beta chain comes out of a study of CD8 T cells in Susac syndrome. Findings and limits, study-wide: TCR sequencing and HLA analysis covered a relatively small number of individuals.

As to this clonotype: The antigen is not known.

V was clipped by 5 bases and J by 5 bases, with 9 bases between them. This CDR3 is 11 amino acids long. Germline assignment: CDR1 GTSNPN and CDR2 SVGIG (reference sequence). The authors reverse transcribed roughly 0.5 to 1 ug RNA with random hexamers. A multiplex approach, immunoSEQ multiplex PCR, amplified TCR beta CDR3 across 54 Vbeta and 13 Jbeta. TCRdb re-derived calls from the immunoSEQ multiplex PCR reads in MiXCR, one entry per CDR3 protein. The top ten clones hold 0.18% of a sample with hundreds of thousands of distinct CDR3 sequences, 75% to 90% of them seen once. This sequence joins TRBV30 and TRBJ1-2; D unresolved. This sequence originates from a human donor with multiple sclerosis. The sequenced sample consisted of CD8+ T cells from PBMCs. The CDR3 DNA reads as TGTGCCTGGGGCCGGGAGTATGGCTACACCTTC. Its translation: CAWGREYGYTF.